This T cell receptor beta chain appears in the sequencing data of a study of cytomegalovirus exposure and HLA in healthy donors (dated by TCRdb to about 2017). Looking at the study overall: An earlier analysis of approximately 590 of the donors reported 250 to 300 Gb of sequence data and approximately 110 million unique TCR beta sequences from 150 million to 200 million T cells. In a later analysis, previously published TCR beta repertoires from about 640 donors were re-analyzed and high-resolution HLA genotyping was added so that TCR occurrence patterns could be studied. The T cell repertoires of 666 subjects were profiled by immunosequencing and related to cytomegalovirus serostatus. The aim of the study was to test whether cataloging public T cell receptors could identify signatures of past pathogen exposure. All discovery cohort repertoires had been generated using a single sequencing platform. The later analysis used no new phenotypic data to find candidate immune exposures, relying instead on TCR beta sequences and their occurrence across donors. Donor age, sex, ethnicity and CMV serostatus were collected together with the repertoire data. Five DR-DQ haplotypes were handled as single units for association and clustering, since linkage in the cohort was strong. Genome-wide SNP genotypes for about 65% of the roughly 700 donors were used in a later genetic analysis, which treated that subset as a discovery cohort. To predict cytomegalovirus infection status, the study combined high-throughput TCR immunosequencing, statistical association of individual TCRs with disease status, and machine learning. An early release that covered fewer than 750 HLA-typed donors contained about 300 gigabases of sequencing data and 75 million to 100 million unique TCR sequences. Besides the first cohort of approximately 670 subjects, a separate validation cohort made up of 120 different subjects was used. The genetic ancestry cluster associated with self-reported Caucasian donors included over 65% of the approximately 400 genotyped donors. On average, over 200,000 unique TCR beta nucleotide sequences were sequenced per donor among some 420 genotyped donors of the cohort, with around 19% of those sequences being non-productive. The number of typed donors differed by locus: roughly 629-640 for A, B, C, DRB1 and DQB1; 500 to 550 for DQA1; 606 for DPA1; and 450 to 480 for DPB1. An earlier analysis of about 620 of the donors applied high-throughput TCR beta sequencing to assess whether each TCR beta V gene segment acted as functional or pseudogenic. HLA typing included class I and class II loci at four-digit resolution.

General findings and caveats noted by the study authors: Immune exposure information for the cohort was limited to CMV serostatus. Because HLA typing was missing for some donors at each locus, association tests included only the typed subset. A later genetic analysis associated a missense DCLRE1C variant with V-gene and J-gene trimming of TCR beta chains, and an independent cohort replicated the association. This cohort had only TCR beta chains sequenced, and the lack of alpha or paired-chain data limited which features could be detected. Compared with equally common non-associated chains, HLA-associated TCR beta chains in a later analysis were more clonally expanded and had lower generation probabilities. A further reported finding was that TCR beta sequences accurately predicted the HLA-A and HLA-B alleles for most subjects in the first cohort. A total of fewer than 200 TCR beta chains were listed by the study as associated with cytomegalovirus. When HLA alleles, especially DR and DQ, strongly co-occurred, TCR associations were difficult to assign to individual alleles. The 87-base-pair reads could not distinguish some IMGT-functional V segments, including TRBV6-2 and TRBV6-3, so those segments were excluded. A cluster of highly shared sequence variants was judged likely to represent a technical artifact of the sequencing pipeline. According to a later genetic analysis, donors in an Asian-associated ancestry cluster had fewer N-insertions in productive TCRs than the roughly 700-donor mean. Most TCR sequences were seen in very few donors, while some public TCRs were found in many individuals. Over 15 rarely observed V segments, including chromosome 9 orphons, were excluded from the earlier analysis of some 590 of the donors because counts were too low. Correlated functional status among segregating V segments might reflect linkage disequilibrium, but an unknown experimental factor could not be ruled out. An earlier analysis of roughly 570 of the donors showed that most TCR beta V segments appeared in productive rearrangements either about 90% or about 30% of the time, which broadly matched IMGT annotations. In a later analysis, the rate of TCR association differed among HLA loci, with DRB1 alleles having the most associated TCRs and HLA-C alleles having the fewest. In a later analysis, about 17,000 TCR beta sequences were associated with specific HLA alleles at a false discovery rate of 0.05. According to a later analysis, parvovirus B19, influenza, CMV and Epstein-Barr virus appeared linked to several top co-occurrence clusters. Roughly uniform sequencing depth across donors was assumed in presence/absence analyses, although this assumption may not hold. In both the original and validation cohorts, the classifier was reported to diagnose cytomegalovirus status with high specificity and sensitivity. According to a later analysis, most CMV-associated TCR beta chains appeared to be HLA-restricted, and the HLA associations seemed to be driven largely by CMV exposure. A few of the identified cytomegalovirus-associated TCR beta chains were confirmed in vitro to be specific for cytomegalovirus antigens. It was suggested by the authors that the approach could potentially be generalized to other disease states and immunological phenotypes.

From a lookup of the germline V gene (reference sequence), CDR1 and CDR2 are SEHNR and FQNEAQ. Unmatched junction bases come to 9, with V trimmed by 5 bases and J by 4 bases. The CDR3 has 15 amino acids, counting the end cysteine and phenylalanine. Only the CDR3 DNA stays, 45 bases, in frame from base 1. The library was made by the immunoSEQ multiplex PCR assay. The multiplex PCR relied on a mix of 60 forward primers for TCR Vbeta segments and 13 reverse primers for TCR Jbeta segments. Amplification of the CDR3 region of rearranged TCR beta genes was performed with a multiplex PCR assay on genomic DNA. The Illumina HiSeq System was used to sequence the amplified TCR beta libraries as 87-base-pair reads. The study's processing was this. In a later analysis, tens of millions of unique TCR beta chains were counted across the 500 to 850 repertoires, and roughly 11 million of these chains were shared by at least two donors. To remove PCR and sequencing errors, raw reads were error-corrected and collapsed into unique sequences using a nearest-neighbor algorithm that merged closely related sequences. Alignment of CDR3 sequences to IMGT reference sequences was used to assign V, D and J gene segments. For a sequence to be retained, a match of at least six nucleotides was required to both a V gene segment and a J gene segment. A rearrangement was called productive if the CDR3 had no stop codons and remained in frame with V and J, and every other rearrangement was called non-productive. Following IMGT convention, CDR3 was defined as the stretch from the second conserved V-encoded cysteine to the conserved J-encoded phenylalanine. The earlier analysis of a few hundred of the donors excluded any sequence lacking an unambiguous match to a single V gene segment. An earlier analysis of a few hundred of the donors called V segments functional above 56.7% productive rearrangements and segregating when the between-donor standard deviation exceeded 5%. A statistical classification framework was built for diagnosing cytomegalovirus status from the catalog of TCR beta chain sequences. V and J gene assignment, in a later analysis, came from comparing TCR nucleotide sequences with IMGT/GENE-DB human TR gene sequences. In a later analysis, CDR3 sequences and most-parsimonious VDJ recombination scenarios were assigned using the TCRdist pipeline. In a later analysis, each TCR beta chain was defined by its CDR3 amino acid sequence together with its V-gene family, and reads lacking a unique V-gene family were excluded. In a later analysis, fewer than 650 highly shared, low-generation-probability nucleotide sequences were removed to address suspected cross-contamination and a sequencing artifact. A later analysis calculated a clonal expansion index for each public chain from normalized within-repertoire ranks of inferred template counts. Generation probabilities in a later analysis came from a VDJ recombination model fitted to out-of-frame rearrangements, and those results were checked against IGoR. In a later analysis, TCR-TCR, TCR-HLA and TCR-CMV co-occurrence was scored with hypergeometric tests, and a repertoire-size bias correction was applied to TCR pairs. To estimate false discovery rates, a later analysis permuted the HLA or CMV assignments 20 times. In a later analysis, co-occurring TCRs were grouped using DBSCAN, with TCRdist sequence similarity added in when clustering inside HLA-allele-positive subsets. Repertoires with fewer than 30,000 or more than 120,000 public chains, plus five repertoires with anomalous nucleotide sharing, were excluded from co-occurrence clustering. The immuneACCESS repertoire file appears here via TCRdb, limited to in-frame rearrangements. These files lack a portion of the clones; in checked studies, under half of the deficit traces to unresolved V genes, and the cause of the others is not known. That table supplies the V and J calls and clone size; D and trimming were determined from the DNA. The sample table shows around 50,000 clones, and about 83% are seen once. Jointly, the top ten make up around 4.7% of the sample.

The cohort comprised 550 to 700 healthy bone marrow donors. All cohort members were sampled while nominally healthy, although unrecorded immune exposures were likely present. The donor tested CMV seronegative and was one of the 352 seronegative cohort members. Every donor gave a peripheral blood sample, and the peripheral blood mononuclear cells from that sample were used for TCR beta sequencing. The Qiagen DNeasy Blood Extraction Kit was used to extract genomic DNA from the blood cell samples. On this clone: The specificity of this receptor is unknown. The sample holds no much larger clone one base away, and base qualities are not on file.

The sample consisted of PBMCs. The TCR comes from a man aged 25 to 40 in good health and CMV-seronegative. The chain couples TRBV7-9 to TRBJ1-1, with 8 bases in between that match TRBD1. CDR3 loop: CASSRGQDRATEAFF. The nucleotide sequence is TGTGCCAGCAGCCGGGGGCAGGACAGGGCCACTGAAGCTTTCTTT.